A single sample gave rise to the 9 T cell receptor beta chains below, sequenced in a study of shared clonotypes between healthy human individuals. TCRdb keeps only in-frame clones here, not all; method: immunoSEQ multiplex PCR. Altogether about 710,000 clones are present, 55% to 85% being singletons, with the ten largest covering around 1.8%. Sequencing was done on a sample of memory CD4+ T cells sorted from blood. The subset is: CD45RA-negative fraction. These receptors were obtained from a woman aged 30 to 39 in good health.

In DNA, the CDR3 is TGTGCCTGTTCCCCTAAAGGGGGCGCGATGAAGGGCTACACCTTC. Amino acids: CACSPKGGAMKGYTF. This chain links TRBV30 with TRBJ1-2; TRBD1 matches 7 bases. Germline CDR1 reads GTSNPN; CDR2 reads SVGIG (reference sequence). The CDR3 spans 15 residues. The V and J ends lost 6 bases and 8 bases, in that order; junction bases with no gene match: 18.

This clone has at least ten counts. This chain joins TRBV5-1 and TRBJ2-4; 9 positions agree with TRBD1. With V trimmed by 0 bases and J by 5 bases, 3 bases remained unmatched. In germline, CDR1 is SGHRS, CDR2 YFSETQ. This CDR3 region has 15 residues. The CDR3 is CASSLGDRDQNIQYF. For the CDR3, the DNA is TGCGCCAGCAGCTTGGGGGACAGGGACCAAAACATTCAGTACTTC. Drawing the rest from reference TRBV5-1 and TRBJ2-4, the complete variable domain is KAGVTQTPRYLIKTRGQQVTLSCSPISGHRSVSWYQQTPGQGLQFLFEYFSETQRNKGNFPGRFSGRQFSNSRSEMNVSTLELGDSALYLCASSLGDRDQNIQYFGAGTRLSVL.

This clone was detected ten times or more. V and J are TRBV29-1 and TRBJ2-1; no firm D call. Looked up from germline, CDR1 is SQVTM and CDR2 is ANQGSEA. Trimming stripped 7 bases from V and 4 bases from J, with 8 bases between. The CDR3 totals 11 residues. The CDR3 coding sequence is TGCAGCGCCAACAATTACAATGAGCAGTTCTTC. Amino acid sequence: CSANNYNEQFF.

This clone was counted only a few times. The CDR3 DNA is TGTGCCAGCAGGAGACAGTTCAATCAGCCCCAGCATTTT. Its protein is CASRRQFNQPQHF. V and J are TRBV28 and TRBJ1-5; the D gene is possibly TRBD1 (5 bases). The CDR3 consists of 13 residues. Germline V lookup: CDR1 MDHEN, CDR2 SYDVKM. The germline V and J ends were trimmed by 6 bases and 3 bases, with 9 bases remaining between them.

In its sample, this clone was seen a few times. In nucleotides, the CDR3 is TGTGCCAGCAGCTTAGGACCGGGGGGAAACACCATATATTTT. It codes for CASSLGPGGNTIYF. V gene TRBV7-2 combines with J gene TRBJ1-3; D gene ambiguous. Germline lookup yields CDR1 SGHTA and CDR2 FQGNSA. Between the trimmed V and J ends, which lost 1 base and 4 bases, there was a span of 8 bases. This CDR3 has 14 amino acids.

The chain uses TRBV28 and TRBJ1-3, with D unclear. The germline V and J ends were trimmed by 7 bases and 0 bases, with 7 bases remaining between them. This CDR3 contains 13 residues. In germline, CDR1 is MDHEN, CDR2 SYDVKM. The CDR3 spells CASKTYSGNTIYF. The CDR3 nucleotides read TGTGCCAGCAAGACATACTCTGGAAACACCATATATTTT.

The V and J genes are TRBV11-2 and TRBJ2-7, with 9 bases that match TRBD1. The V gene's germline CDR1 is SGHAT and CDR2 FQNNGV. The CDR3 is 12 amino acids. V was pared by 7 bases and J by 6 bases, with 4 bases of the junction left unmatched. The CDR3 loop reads CASTGTGREQYF. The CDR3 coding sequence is TGTGCCAGCACCGGGACAGGGCGCGAGCAGTACTTC.

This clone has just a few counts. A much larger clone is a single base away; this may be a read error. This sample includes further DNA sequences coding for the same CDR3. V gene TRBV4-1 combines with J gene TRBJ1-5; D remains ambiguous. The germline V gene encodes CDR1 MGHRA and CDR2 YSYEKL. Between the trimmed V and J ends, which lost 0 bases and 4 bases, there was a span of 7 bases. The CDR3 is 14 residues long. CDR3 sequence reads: CASSQDDGNQPQHF. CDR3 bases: TGCGCCAGCAGCCAAGATGACGGGAATCAGCCCCAGCATTTT.

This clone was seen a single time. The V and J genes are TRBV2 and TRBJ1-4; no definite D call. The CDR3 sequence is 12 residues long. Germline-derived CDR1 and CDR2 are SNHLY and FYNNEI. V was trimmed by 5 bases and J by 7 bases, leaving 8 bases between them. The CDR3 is CASSSGREKLFF. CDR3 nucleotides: TGTGCCAGCAGTTCCGGACGTGAAAAACTGTTTTTT.